This TCR beta chain was found in a study of T cell responses to AZD1222 COVID-19 vaccine (dated by TCRdb to the early 2020s). With regard to the full study: AZD1222 recipients given second doses at about 4 weeks or at about 12 weeks were pooled, since spike-specific TCR depth and breadth were not found to differ between the two schedules. TCR sequencing was performed for over 230 trial participants, of whom 207 were given two doses of AZD1222 and 26 were given two doses of MenACWY control vaccine. Trial participants were enrolled into age subgroups of 18-55, 56-69 and 70-plus years, which contained about 150, 27 and 61 TCR-sequenced participants, respectively.

CDR1 and CDR2 (MNHEY, SMNVEV) derive from the germline V gene (reference sequence). V sheds 3 bases and J sheds 8 bases, leaving 14 bases between their ends. Spanning cysteine to phenylalanine, the CDR3 consists of 14 amino acids. The sequence is cut down to CDR3 DNA, 42 bases in frame from base 1. Regarding this clone: Its antigen is currently not known. No base qualities exist here, and no much larger clone lies one base off it.

Reading the label with the study, this specimen's time point is: baseline before first vaccination. Vaccinee samples came from UK trials COV001 and COV002, including a single-blind randomized controlled phase 2/3 trial of AZD1222 (ChAdOx1 nCoV-19) in healthy adults. Trial participant PBMC samples were collected at day 0 and day 28 after the second dose for TCRbeta chain sequencing. The CDR3 regions of human TCRbeta chains were analyzed by immunosequencing. The authors processed their data as follows. TCRs in the repertoires were matched against a reference library of SARS-CoV-2-specific TCRs that had been generated with the MIRA antigen-specificity platform. Breadth meant the fraction of unique TCRs that were SARS-CoV-2-associated, whereas depth meant the fraction of total T cells that were SARS-CoV-2-associated. Using the MIRA data, every spike-specific TCR was mapped to the spike region that the TCR reacted to and assigned to either a CD4 or a CD8 class. Log10-transformed breadth and depth values were compared by one-way ANOVA with Sidak's multiple comparisons tests. The table was pulled from immuneACCESS by TCRdb, which kept in-frame rearrangements only. Such tables lose some clones; where checked, under half of the loss comes from unresolved V genes, and the rest has no known cause. Clone size and V and J calls were adopted from that table, with D and trimming inferred from the DNA. Present in this sample are 120,000 to 150,000 clones, roughly 90% of which were seen just once. The top ten clones comprise approximately 1.5% of the sample.

Overall study outcomes, separate from this receptor: Participants were mostly white British, with more females than males. The authors suggested clonal diversity may have been underestimated. After two AZD1222 doses, both the breadth and the depth of spike-specific TCRs were significantly higher than at day 0 and than in MenACWY recipients. No day 14 peak-response samples were available, so repertoires were characterized only after the peak T cell response. In the small 56-69-year group, the increase in depth fell short of significance, most likely because of low power. The vaccine-associated CD4 TCRs covered the entire spike protein, and the dominant responses fell in regions 160-218 and 743-854. Reportedly, almost half of the unique spike-specific TCRs recognized epitopes lying outside the regions that are mutated in the B.1.351 and B.1.1.7 variants. Only five or six AZD1222 recipients were SARS-CoV-2 seropositive at baseline, limiting conclusions about previously exposed vaccinees.

The sequence was obtained from an adult in good health. This sample comprised peripheral blood, obtained on day 0 of AZD1222 vaccination. The sequence joins TRBV27 to TRBJ2-1, with an unclear D gene assignment. The encoded CDR3 is CASSFRGSWDEQFF. The nucleotide sequence reads as follows: TGTGCCAGCAGTTTTAGAGGCTCCTGGGATGAGCAGTTCTTC.